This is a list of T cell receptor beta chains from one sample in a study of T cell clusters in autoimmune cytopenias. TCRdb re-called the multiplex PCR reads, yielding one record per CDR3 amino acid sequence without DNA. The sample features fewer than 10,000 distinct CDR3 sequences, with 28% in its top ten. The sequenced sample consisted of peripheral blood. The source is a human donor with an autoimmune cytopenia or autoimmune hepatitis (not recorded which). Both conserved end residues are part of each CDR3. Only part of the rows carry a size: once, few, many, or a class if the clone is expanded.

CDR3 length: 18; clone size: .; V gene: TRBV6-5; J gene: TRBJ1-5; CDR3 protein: CASSYSMAGTRLNQPQHF
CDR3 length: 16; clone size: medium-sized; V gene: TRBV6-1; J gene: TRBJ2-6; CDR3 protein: CASSGSGLSGANVLTF
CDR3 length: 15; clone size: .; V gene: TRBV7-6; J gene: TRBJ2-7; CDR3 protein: CASSLWLAGVYEQYF
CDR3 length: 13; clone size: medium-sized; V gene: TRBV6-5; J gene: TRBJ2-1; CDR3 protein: CASSLRDRGEQFF
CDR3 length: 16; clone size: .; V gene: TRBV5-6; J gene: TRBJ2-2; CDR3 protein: CASSLAPTGYTGELFF
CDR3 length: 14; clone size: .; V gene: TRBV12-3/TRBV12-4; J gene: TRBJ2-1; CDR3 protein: CATSQGRAYNEQFF
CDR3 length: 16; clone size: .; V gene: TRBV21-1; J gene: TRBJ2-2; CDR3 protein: CASSRRGGLGTGELFF
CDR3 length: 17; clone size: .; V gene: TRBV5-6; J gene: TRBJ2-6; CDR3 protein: CASSMDRQLSGANVLTF
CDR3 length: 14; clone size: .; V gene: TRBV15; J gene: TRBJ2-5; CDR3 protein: CATSSRQLAETQYF
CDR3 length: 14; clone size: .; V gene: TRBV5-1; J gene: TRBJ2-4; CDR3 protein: CASSFYTGENIQYF
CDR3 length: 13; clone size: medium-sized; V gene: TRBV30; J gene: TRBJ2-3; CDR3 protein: CAWELASTDTQYF
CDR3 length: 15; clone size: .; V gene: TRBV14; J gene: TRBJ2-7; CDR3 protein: CASSQELAGPYEQYF
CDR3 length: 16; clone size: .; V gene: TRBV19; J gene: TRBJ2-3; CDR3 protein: CASSQLGGVGTDTQYF
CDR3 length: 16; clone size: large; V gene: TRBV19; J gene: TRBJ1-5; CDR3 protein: CASSIIRDLSNQPQHF
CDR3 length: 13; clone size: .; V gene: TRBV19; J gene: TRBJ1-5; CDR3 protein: CASSEAANQPQHF
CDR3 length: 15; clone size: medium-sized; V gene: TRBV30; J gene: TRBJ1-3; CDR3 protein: CAWSVSLRLPNTIYF